This record concerns one T cell receptor beta chain sequence. The CDR3 totals 16 residues. Germline loops: CDR1 SGHKS, CDR2 YYEKEE (reference sequence). V was trimmed by 4 bases and J by 4 bases, leaving 17 bases between them. Method: immunoSEQ multiplex PCR; TCRdb's copy keeps in-frame clones and lacks some. Here the sample spans approximately 70,000 clones, 79% being singletons. This specimen comes from a study of a mutant IDH1 vaccine in newly diagnosed glioma. Across the study: Most had both radiotherapy and temozolomide beforehand; others had only one.

Described time point: baseline, week 1 (first vaccination visit). Treatment meaning: pre-vaccination baseline after standard-of-care therapy. Sequencing used PBMCs, obtained from a glioma patient treated with radiotherapy, temozolomide or both. The chain employs TRBV5-5 and TRBJ1-4; D possibly corresponds to TRBD1 (5 bases). The sequence was collected from a man between 50 and 59 years old with glioma. The CDR3 nucleotides are TGTGCCAGCAGCCCAATCCCCAGGGCGCTTAATGAAAAACTGTTTTTT. Encoded protein: CASSPIPRALNEKLFF. The full variable domain, its missing parts supplied by reference TRBV5-5 and TRBJ1-4, is DAGVTQSPTHLIKTRGQQVTLRCSPISGHKSVSWYQQVLGQGPQFIFQYYEKEERGRGNFPDRFSARQFPNYSSELNVNALLLGDSALYLCASSPIPRALNEKLFFGSGTQLSVL.